The sequence of this T cell receptor beta chain was determined in a study of beta chain features in type 1 diabetes. For the study at large: There was similarity between patients and healthy donors in age, gender and cell yields. Sorted cells examined across all samples numbered around 100 million. Study results and limitations: TCRB rearrangement may or may not be influenced by HLA type; here this remained unresolved. All four CD4+ subsets of Type 1 diabetes patients contained TCRB CDR3s that were moderately but significantly shorter.

Notes on this clone: Its antigen is unidentified. Distinct nucleotide sequences in the sample also encode this CDR3.

Germline V CDR1 and CDR2: SGHRS, YFSETQ. This CDR3 has 13 amino acids. Trimming removed 2 bases from V and 1 base from J, with 6 bases in between. Expressed TCRB transcripts got sequenced, as all isolated RNA was reverse transcribed. Clones were read by immunoSEQ multiplex PCR, and TCRdb kept only the in-frame ones, dropping some. The sample records 550,000 to 850,000 clones, under 15% being singletons. The chain is built from TRBV5-1 and TRBJ1-1, with D uncertain. The sample was naive CD4+ T cells from blood. The source of this sequence is a man between 18 and 29 years old with type 1 diabetes. The CDR3 bases are TGCGCCAGCAGCTTATCAGAGAACACTGAAGCTTTCTTT. It specifies CASSLSENTEAFF.